Shown below are 9 T cell receptor beta chains from a single sample sequenced in a study of long-term antiretroviral therapy in people with HIV (dated by TCRdb to between 2020 and 2023). Sequencing of the TRB variable region was done with the immunoSEQ hsTCRB v3.0 assay at survey level resolution. Here the immuneACCESS table is served through TCRdb, limited to in-frame sequences with V and J called. Missing clones are a known gap in these copies; in checked studies unresolved V genes cover under half, and the rest lacks a known reason. The sample records 20,000 to 25,000 clones, 90% to 95% of which are singletons. About 7.2% of the sample is held by the ten biggest clonotypes. Sequenced here: unsorted PBMCs, sampled 4.4 years after starting antiretroviral therapy. The source of these receptors is a woman aged 45-60 years with HIV.

The chain couples TRBV2 to TRBJ1-5, with 9 bases aligning to TRBD1. J lost 5 bases, V lost 4 bases, and 0 bases had no gene match. Germline CDR1 SNHLY, CDR2 FYNNEI. The CDR3 contains 13 residues. The CDR3 nucleotides read TGTGCCAGCAGTGGGACAGGGGATCAGCCCCAGCATTTT. Residues: CASSGTGDQPQHF.

The V gene is TRBV9, the J gene TRBJ1-5; unclear D gene. The CDR3 contains 15 residues. The ends were cut back, 4 bases at V and 0 bases at J, with 11 bases in the middle. Germline CDR1 SGDLS, CDR2 YYNGEE. The CDR3 is CASSPDGYSNQPQHF. Written as DNA, the CDR3 is TGTGCCAGCAGCCCTGATGGATATAGCAATCAGCCCCAGCATTTT.

The rearrangement joins TRBV2 to TRBJ2-7; D tentatively reads TRBD1 or TRBD2 (5 bases each). Looked up from germline, CDR1 is SNHLY and CDR2 is FYNNEI. With 8 bases removed from V and 0 bases from J, the gap between germline ends came to 14 bases. The CDR3 is 14 amino acids. The CDR3 DNA sequence: TGTGCCAGCGGCCGGGACCGTTACTCCTACGAGCAGTACTTC. As protein: CASGRDRYSYEQYF. Variable domain in full (rest from reference TRBV2 and TRBJ2-7): EPEVTQTPSHQVTQMGQEVILRCVPISNHLYFYWYRQILGQKVEFLVSFYNNEISEKSEIFDDQFSVERPDGSNFTLKIRSTKLEDSAMYFCASGRDRYSYEQYFGPGTRLTVT.

This chain uses TRBV27 with TRBJ2-1; no clear D gene. In germline, CDR1 is MNHEY, CDR2 SMNVEV (reference sequence). Deletions cut 6 bases from V and 5 bases from J, with 14 bases between. This CDR3 has 14 residues. The CDR3 loop is CASRLGPANNEQFF. The CDR3, as DNA: TGTGCCAGCAGACTCGGGCCAGCCAACAATGAGCAGTTCTTC.

The chain uses TRBV29-1 and TRBJ1-6, with a weak D call TRBD1 (5 bases). The CDR3 consists of 13 residues. CDR1 is SQVTM and CDR2 is ANQGSEA in the germline V gene. Trimming shortened V by 7 bases and J by 2 bases, and 9 bases separated the two germline ends. Here the CDR3 DNA reads TGCAGCGCCCAGGACACCTATAATTCACCCCTCCACTTT. This codes for CSAQDTYNSPLHF.

The rearrangement uses TRBV19 and TRBJ2-5; 7 nucleotides align to TRBD1. The germline gives CDR1 LNHDA, CDR2 SQIVND (reference sequence). With V trimmed by 4 bases and J by 5 bases, 10 bases remained unmatched. The CDR3 loop spans 15 amino acids. This CDR3 is CASSTPNRGKETQYF. Here the CDR3 DNA reads TGTGCCAGTAGTACCCCTAACAGGGGTAAGGAGACCCAGTACTTC.

This chain uses TRBV30 with TRBJ2-3, with 7 bases identical to TRBD1. The trim removed 0 bases at V and 0 bases at J, leaving 15 bases unmatched. The CDR3 has 19 amino acids. The germline V gene has CDR1 GTSNPN and CDR2 SVGIG (reference sequence). This chain's CDR3 is CAWSVLRQGVRFSTDTQYF. As DNA, the CDR3 is TGTGCCTGGAGTGTACTAAGGCAGGGGGTGCGATTTAGCACAGATACGCAGTATTTT.

V and J are TRBV28 and TRBJ1-5; 7 nucleotides match TRBD1. The germline V gene encodes CDR1 MDHEN and CDR2 SYDVKM. This CDR3 contains 15 residues. V lost 6 bases and J lost 2; bases outside the gene matches: 7. The CDR3 loop is CASRHSGTGNQPQHF. The DNA of the CDR3 is TGTGCCAGCAGACATTCCGGGACAGGCAATCAGCCCCAGCATTTT.

This clone was found a few times. This chain joins TRBV2 and TRBJ1-6; D is ambiguous. Germline values: CDR1 SNHLY, CDR2 FYNNEI. V was shortened by 4 bases and J by 9 bases, with 16 bases between the two germline ends. The CDR3 consists of 15 residues. The chain's CDR3 is CASSVSRGGGSPLHF. The CDR3 nucleotides read TGTGCCAGCAGTGTGAGTAGAGGAGGTGGTTCACCCCTCCACTTT.